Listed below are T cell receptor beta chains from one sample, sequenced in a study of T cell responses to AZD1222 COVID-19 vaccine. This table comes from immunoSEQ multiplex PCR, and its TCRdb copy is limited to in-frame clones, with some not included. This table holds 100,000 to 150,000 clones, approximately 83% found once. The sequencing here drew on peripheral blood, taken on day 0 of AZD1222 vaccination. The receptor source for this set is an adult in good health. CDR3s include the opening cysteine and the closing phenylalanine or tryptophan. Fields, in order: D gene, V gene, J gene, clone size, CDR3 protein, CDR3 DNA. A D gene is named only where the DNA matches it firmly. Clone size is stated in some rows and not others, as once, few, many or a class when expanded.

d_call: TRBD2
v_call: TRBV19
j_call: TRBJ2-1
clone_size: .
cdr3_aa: CASTFSGSTGEQFF
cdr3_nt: TGTGCCAGTACCTTTAGCGGGAGTACGGGTGAGCAGTTCTTC

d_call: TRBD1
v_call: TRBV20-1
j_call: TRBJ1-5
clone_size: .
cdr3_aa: CSASSEGTAVNQPQHF
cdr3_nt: TGCAGTGCTAGTTCAGAGGGGACAGCCGTCAATCAGCCCCAGCATTTT

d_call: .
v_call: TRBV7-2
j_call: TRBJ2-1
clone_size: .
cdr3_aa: CASRGDSSYNEQFF
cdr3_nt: TGTGCCAGCAGAGGGGATAGCTCCTACAATGAGCAGTTCTTC

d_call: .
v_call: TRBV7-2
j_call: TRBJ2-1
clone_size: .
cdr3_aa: CASSLAPGDEQFF
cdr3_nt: TGTGCCAGCAGCTTAGCTCCCGGGGATGAGCAGTTCTTC

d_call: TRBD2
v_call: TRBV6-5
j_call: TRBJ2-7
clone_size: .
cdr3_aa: CASRSGGVSAYEQYF
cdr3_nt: TGTGCCAGCCGGTCGGGAGGGGTATCAGCCTACGAGCAGTACTTC

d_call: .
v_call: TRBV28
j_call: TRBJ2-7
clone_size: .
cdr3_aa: CASSTFYEQYF
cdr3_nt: TGTGCCAGCTCGACTTTTTACGAGCAGTACTTC

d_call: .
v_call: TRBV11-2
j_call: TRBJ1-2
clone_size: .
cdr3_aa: CASGQGNDGSF
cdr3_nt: TGTGCCAGCGGGCAGGGGAACGACGGATCCTTC

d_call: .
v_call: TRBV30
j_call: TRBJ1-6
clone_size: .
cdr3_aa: CAWSPSGAGNSPLHF
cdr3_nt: TGTGCCTGGAGTCCGTCGGGTGCTGGTAATTCACCCCTCCACTTT

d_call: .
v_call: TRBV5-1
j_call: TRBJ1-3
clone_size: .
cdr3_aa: CASSLDSGNTIYF
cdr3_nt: TGCGCCAGCAGCTTGGACTCTGGAAACACCATATATTTT

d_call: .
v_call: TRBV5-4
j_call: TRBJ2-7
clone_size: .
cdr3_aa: CASSLVGSYYEQYF
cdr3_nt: TGTGCCAGCAGCTTGGTGGGGAGCTACTACGAGCAGTACTTC

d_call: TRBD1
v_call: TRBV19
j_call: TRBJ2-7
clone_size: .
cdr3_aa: CASSTLTLGQGLSGQYF
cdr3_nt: TGTGCCAGTAGTACGCTGACGTTGGGACAGGGCTTGTCGGGGCAGTACTTC

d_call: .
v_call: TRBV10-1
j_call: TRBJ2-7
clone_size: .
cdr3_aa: CASSDKLTYEQYF
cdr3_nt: TGCGCCAGCAGTGATAAACTGACCTACGAGCAGTACTTC

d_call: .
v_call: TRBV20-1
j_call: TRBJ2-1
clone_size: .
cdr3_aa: CSATLADEQFF
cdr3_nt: TGCAGTGCTACCCTAGCCGATGAGCAGTTCTTC

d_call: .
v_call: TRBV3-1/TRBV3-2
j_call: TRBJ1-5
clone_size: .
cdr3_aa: CASSHGDVSNQPQHF
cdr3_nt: TGTGCCAGCAGCCACGGAGACGTCAGCAATCAGCCCCAGCATTTT

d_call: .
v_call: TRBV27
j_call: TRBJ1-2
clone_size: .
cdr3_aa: CASTMDRHYGYTF
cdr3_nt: TGTGCCAGCACTATGGACAGACACTATGGCTACACCTTC

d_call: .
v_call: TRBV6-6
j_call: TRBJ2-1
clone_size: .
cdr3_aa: CASSGTSLSNEQFF
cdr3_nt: TGTGCCAGCTCCGGGACGAGTTTGTCCAATGAGCAGTTCTTC

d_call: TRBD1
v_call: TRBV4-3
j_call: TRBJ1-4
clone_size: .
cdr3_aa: CASSPGTEISEKLFF
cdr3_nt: TGCGCCAGCAGCCCGGGGACAGAGATTTCCGAGAAACTGTTTTTT

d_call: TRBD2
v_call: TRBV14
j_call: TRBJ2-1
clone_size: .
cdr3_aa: CASSPQLAGSNEQFF
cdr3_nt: TGTGCCAGCAGCCCCCAACTAGCGGGATCCAATGAGCAGTTCTTC

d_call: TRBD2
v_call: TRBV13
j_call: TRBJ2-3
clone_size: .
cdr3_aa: CASSIRTSRLDTQYF
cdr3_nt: TGTGCCAGCAGTATTCGGACTAGCAGACTAGATACGCAGTATTTT

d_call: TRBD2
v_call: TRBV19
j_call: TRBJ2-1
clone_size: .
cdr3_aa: CASSPSPLTSGSYNEQFF
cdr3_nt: TGTGCCAGTAGTCCCAGCCCCTTGACTAGCGGGAGCTACAATGAGCAGTTCTTC

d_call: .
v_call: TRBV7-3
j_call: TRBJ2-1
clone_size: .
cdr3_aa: CASSPSYDAYNEQFF
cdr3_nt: TGTGCCAGCAGCCCCAGTTATGACGCCTACAATGAGCAGTTCTTC

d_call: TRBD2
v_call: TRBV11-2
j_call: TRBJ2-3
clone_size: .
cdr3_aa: CASSGRLAGGISTDTQYF
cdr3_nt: TGTGCCAGCAGCGGTCGACTAGCGGGGGGGATCAGCACAGATACGCAGTATTTT

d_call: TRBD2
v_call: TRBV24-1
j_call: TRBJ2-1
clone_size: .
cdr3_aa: CATSWTSDNEQFF
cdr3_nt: TGTGCCACCAGCTGGACTAGCGACAATGAGCAGTTCTTC

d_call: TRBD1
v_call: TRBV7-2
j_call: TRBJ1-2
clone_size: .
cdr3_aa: CASSLAGQGPNYGYTF
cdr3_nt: TGTGCCAGCAGCTTAGCGGGACAGGGCCCTAACTATGGCTACACCTTC

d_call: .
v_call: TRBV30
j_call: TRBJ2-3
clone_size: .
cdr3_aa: CAWSPRSSTDTQYF
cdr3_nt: TGTGCCTGGAGTCCCCGATCTAGCACAGATACGCAGTATTTT

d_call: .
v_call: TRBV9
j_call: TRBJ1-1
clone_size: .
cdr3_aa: CASSVGSQNTEAFF
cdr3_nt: TGTGCCAGCAGCGTAGGAAGTCAGAACACTGAAGCTTTCTTT

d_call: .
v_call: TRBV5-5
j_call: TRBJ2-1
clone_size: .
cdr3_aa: CASSSSMDPGDEQFF
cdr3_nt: TGTGCCAGCAGCTCCTCTATGGACCCGGGGGATGAGCAGTTCTTC

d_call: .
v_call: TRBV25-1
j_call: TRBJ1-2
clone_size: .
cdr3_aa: CASSWDTGGYTF
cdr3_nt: TGTGCCAGCAGTTGGGACACAGGGGGCTACACCTTC

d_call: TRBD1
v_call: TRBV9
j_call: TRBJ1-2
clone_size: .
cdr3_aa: CASSVWTGDGYTF
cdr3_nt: TGTGCCAGCAGCGTATGGACAGGGGATGGCTACACCTTC

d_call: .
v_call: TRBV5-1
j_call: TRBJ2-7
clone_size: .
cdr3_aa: CASSLAVGGSYEQYF
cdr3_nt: TGCGCCAGCAGCTTGGCCGTGGGAGGATCCTACGAGCAGTACTTC

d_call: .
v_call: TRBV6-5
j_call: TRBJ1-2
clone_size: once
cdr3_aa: CASRTGGADSYGYTF
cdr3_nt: TGTGCCAGCAGGACCGGTGGGGCAGACTCCTATGGCTACACCTTC

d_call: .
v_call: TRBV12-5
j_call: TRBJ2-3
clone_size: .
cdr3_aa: CASGLPSSTQYF
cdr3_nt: TGTGCTAGTGGTTTGCCTAGCAGTACGCAGTATTTT

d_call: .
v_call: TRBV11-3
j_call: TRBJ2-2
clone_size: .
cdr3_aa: CASSLDSHTGELFF
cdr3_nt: TGTGCCAGCAGCTTAGACTCCCACACCGGGGAGCTGTTTTTT

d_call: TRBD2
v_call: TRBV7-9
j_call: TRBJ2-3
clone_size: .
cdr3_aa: CASSPGTSGDTQYF
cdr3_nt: TGTGCCAGCAGCCCAGGGACTAGCGGTGATACGCAGTATTTT

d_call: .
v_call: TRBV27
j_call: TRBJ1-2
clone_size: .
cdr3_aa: CASSFQPLRGADGYTF
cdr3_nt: TGTGCCAGCAGTTTCCAGCCGCTTAGGGGGGCGGATGGCTACACCTTC

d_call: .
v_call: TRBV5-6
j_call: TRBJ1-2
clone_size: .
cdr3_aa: CASSLGTPREF
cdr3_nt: TGTGCCAGCAGCTTGGGGACCCCCAGGGAATTC